This TCR beta chain stems from a study of CXCR3-negative and CXCR3-positive naive CD8 T cells. Broader study findings: Comparison of naive cells showed more hydrophobic TRB CDR3s in CXCR3-positive than in CXCR3-negative naive cells. Much lower diversity was found in memory CD8+ cells, while both naive subsets had comparably high diversity. Partial loss of CXCR3 expression followed cryopreservation; most assays used fresh PBMCs.

Remarks on this clonotype: Its antigen is unidentified.

The method, 5' RACE with UMI labels, was used to prepare the TRB cDNA libraries. After re-calling the 5' RACE reads, TCRdb lists one entry per CDR3 protein, DNA absent. The repertoire table contains some 150,000 distinct CDR3 sequences. The sorter processed each CD8+ T cell subset in triplicate at some 330,000 cells apiece. Among CD8+ T cells, naive ones were CD45RO-CCR7+CD27+CD95-. CDR3 size: 16 residues. Germline V gives CDR1 MDHEN, CDR2 SYDVKM. This TCR was recovered from a human donor in good health. Some clones in this sample may be carry-over from other donors' samples. The rearrangement links TRBV28 to TRBJ2-3; TCRdb proposes TRBD1, but this gene call is untestable without DNA. The sequencing sample was made of naive CXCR3+ CD8+ T cells from blood. Subset noted: CD45RO-CCR7+CD27+CD95- naive CD8+ T cells expressing CXCR3 (TNR3+). CDR3 protein: CASSLLGQGSTDTQYF.